The clone carrying this TCR beta chain has a handful of counts. The antigen is undetermined. Trimming cost V 4 bases and J 3 bases; bases outside gene matches: 3. Germline CDR1 SGHNT, CDR2 YYREEE (reference sequence). CDR3 length equals 15 residues. The data originate from a study of cytomegalovirus exposure and HLA in healthy donors. Whole-study results and caveats: In vitro testing confirmed three CMV-associated chains as specific for CMV antigens.

With 60 Vbeta and 13 Jbeta primers, the PCR was carried out. Some clones are missing from TCRdb's copy, which holds only in-frame ones; the method was immunoSEQ multiplex PCR. The table has approximately 100,000 clones, 76% seen once; the top ten hold 3.5% to 5%. The clonotype comes from a man aged 35 to 55 in good health and CMV-seronegative. J is TRBJ2-2 and V is TRBV5-4, with 10 bases identical to TRBD2. The sample taken for sequencing was PBMCs. CDR3 sequence (DNA): TGTGCCAGCAGCCGGAGCGGGGGGGACACCGGGGAGCTGTTTTTT. This codes for CASSRSGGDTGELFF.